Below, 4 T cell receptor beta chains from the same sample are listed, as sequenced in a study of regulatory T cells in long-lasting Graves disease. Time point given: newly diagnosed GD, antithyroid drugs for less than 3 months. PBMC-derived RNA was used for the TCR library. With iRepertoire HTBI primers and Arm-PCR of CDR3 regions, TCR beta libraries were built. In TCRdb, the multiplex PCR reads were re-called with MiXCR into one record per CDR3 protein. Of approximately 350,000 distinct CDR3 sequences listed, roughly 15% are singletons. The same sample was also studied in work on T cells in Graves' hyperthyroidism and ophthalmopathy.

This sample comprised peripheral blood mononuclear cells (PBMCs), obtained at new diagnosis, from a patient treated with antithyroid drugs. The receptors were sampled from a young woman with Graves disease.

The chain combines TRBV6-5 with TRBJ1-2; D is undetermined. The CDR3 consists of 13 residues. The V and J ends lost 4 bases and 6 bases respectively, with 12 bases between them. Per germline, CDR1 MNHEY and CDR2 SVGAGI. CDR3 amino acids: CASSFRNLHGYTF. CDR3 nucleotide sequence: TGTGCCAGCAGTTTTCGGAATCTCCATGGCTACACCTTC.

Many counts were recorded for this clonotype. The chain has TRBV2 and TRBJ2-7; D unresolved. The V gene's germline CDR1 is SNHLY and CDR2 FYNNEI. V was shortened by 8 bases and J by 2 bases, with 10 bases between the two germline ends. The CDR3 spans 12 residues. The CDR3 nucleotides are TGTGCCAGCTTATGGCAGCCCTACGAGCAGTACTTC. It specifies CASLWQPYEQYF.

Only a few counts were recorded for this clonotype. The rearrangement uses TRBV20-1 and TRBJ2-2; TRBD2 matches at 11 bases. The V gene's germline CDR1 is DFQATT and CDR2 SNEGSKA (reference sequence). CDR3 length: 17 amino acids. Trimming cost V 0 bases and J 5 bases; bases outside gene matches: 8. The CDR3 sequence: CSARDLAGGPPTGELFF. The CDR3 DNA reads as TGCAGTGCTAGAGATTTAGCGGGGGGGCCCCCGACCGGGGAGCTGTTTTTT.

This clonotype occurred a few times. The rearrangement joins TRBV19 to TRBJ2-3; 7 positions match TRBD1. TRBJ2-7 matches the DNA end more closely, so the J call is doubtful. The CDR3 length is 13 residues. The germline V gene encodes CDR1 LNHDA and CDR2 SQIVND (reference sequence). The CDR3 loop is CASIGDSSYEQYF. The CDR3 nucleotides read TGTGCCAGTATTGGGGACAGCTCCTACGAGCAGTACTTC.